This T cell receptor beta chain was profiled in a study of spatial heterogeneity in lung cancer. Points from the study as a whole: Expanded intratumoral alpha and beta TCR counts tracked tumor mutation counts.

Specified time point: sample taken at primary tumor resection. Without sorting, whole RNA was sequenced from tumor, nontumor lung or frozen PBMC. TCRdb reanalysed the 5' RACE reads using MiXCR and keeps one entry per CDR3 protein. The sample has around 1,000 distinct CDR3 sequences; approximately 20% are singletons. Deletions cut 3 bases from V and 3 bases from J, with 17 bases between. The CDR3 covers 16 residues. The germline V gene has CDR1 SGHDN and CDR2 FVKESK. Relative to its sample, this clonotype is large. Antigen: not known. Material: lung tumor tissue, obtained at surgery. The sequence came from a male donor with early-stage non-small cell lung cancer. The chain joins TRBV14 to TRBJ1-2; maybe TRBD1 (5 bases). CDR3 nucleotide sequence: TGTGCCAGCAGCCAGACGGCAGGTGGGGGAGACTATGGCTACACCTTC. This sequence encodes CASSQTAGGGDYGYTF.